These 21 T cell receptor beta chains were sequenced from one sample in a study of cytomegalovirus exposure and HLA in healthy donors. Produced via immunoSEQ multiplex PCR; TCRdb's table is partial and in-frame only. Of some 320,000 clones detected, approximately 86% appear once; the ten largest clones hold 1% to 1.5%. Sequencing input: PBMCs. These receptors were collected from a woman in her twenties or thirties in good health and CMV-seropositive.

This chain connects TRBV6-5 to TRBJ2-2, with 7 positions matching TRBD1. The CDR3 has 15 residues. The V gene's germline CDR1 is MNHEY and CDR2 SVGAGI. J lost 5 bases, V lost 6 bases, and 9 bases had no gene match. CDR3: CASRTTGTVTGELFF. The DNA for the CDR3 is TGTGCCAGCAGGACGACAGGGACGGTGACCGGGGAGCTGTTTTTT.

The chain joins TRBV9 to TRBJ2-7, with 8 bases fitting TRBD1. Germline loops: CDR1 SGDLS, CDR2 YYNGEE. The length of the CDR3 is 15 residues. The V and J ends lost 0 bases and 3 bases, in that order; junction bases with no gene match: 5. The CDR3 DNA reads as TGTGCCAGCAGCGTAGGAAGTGACAGGGGCTACGAGCAGTACTTC. This codes for CASSVGSDRGYEQYF.

This clone was counted a few times. The chain links TRBV27 to TRBJ2-7; 8 bases are shared with TRBD1. CDR3 length: 14 amino acids. Trimming cost V 3 bases and J 4 bases; bases outside gene matches: 5. Germline CDR1 and CDR2: MNHEY and SMNVEV (reference sequence). In DNA, the CDR3 is TGTGCCAGCAGTTTCGCAGGGGGCTCGTACGAGCAGTACTTC. Protein: CASSFAGGSYEQYF.

The rearrangement links TRBV5-4 to TRBJ2-7; D is possibly TRBD1 or TRBD2 (7 bases each). V was clipped by 4 bases and J by 3 bases, with 11 bases between them. Germline CDR1 reads SGHNT; CDR2 reads YYREEE (reference sequence). This CDR3 is 13 amino acids long. As DNA, the CDR3 is TGTGCCAGCAGCCCAGGGGGGGTCTACGAGCAGTACTTC. Translated, it gives CASSPGGVYEQYF.

This chain joins TRBV28 and TRBJ1-2; D gene ambiguous. Trimming took 3 bases from V and 8 from J, leaving 16 bases between them. The CDR3 is 14 residues long. Germline lookup yields CDR1 MDHEN and CDR2 SYDVKM. CDR3 loop: CASSFPGLMGGYTF. The CDR3 nucleotides read TGTGCCAGCAGTTTCCCTGGCCTAATGGGAGGCTACACCTTC.

V is TRBV7-6 and J is TRBJ1-4; no clear D gene. This CDR3 is 15 amino acids long. CDR1 and CDR2 (germline): SGHVS, FNYEAQ. Between the trimmed V and J ends, which lost 2 bases and 0 bases, there was a span of 7 bases. The CDR3 DNA reads TGTGCCAGCAGCTTATCGACTGCAACTAATGAAAAACTGTTTTTT. Translating gives CASSLSTATNEKLFF.

The genes are TRBV6-1 and TRBJ1-4; D unresolved. The V end lost 6 bases, the J end lost 5 bases, and 10 bases lay between the germline ends. Germline V gene sequence: CDR1 MNHNS, CDR2 SASEGT. The CDR3 is 13 amino acids. The CDR3 DNA sequence: TGTGCCAGCAGGCCCACCCAAAATGAAAAACTGTTTTTT. Its translation is CASRPTQNEKLFF.

The DNA of the CDR3 is TGTGCCAGCAGCTTAGAACGACCCGGGGAGCTGTTTTTT. Translated: CASSLERPGELFF. The V gene is TRBV11-2, the J gene TRBJ2-2, with no clear D. The V gene lost 0 bases and the J gene lost 6 bases, with 5 bases spanning the gap. CDR3 length equals 13 residues. Germline V gives CDR1 SGHAT, CDR2 FQNNGV.

Notes on this clone: This specimen includes other DNA sequences encoding the same CDR3. This chain uses TRBV9 with TRBJ1-1; D gene uncertain. The CDR3 length is 13 residues. V lost 1 base and J 2 bases, leaving 6 bases between the germline ends. CDR1 and CDR2 (germline): SGDLS, YYNGEE. The CDR3, as DNA: TGTGCCAGCAGCGTAAAACCAAACACTGAAGCTTTCTTT. It is translated as CASSVKPNTEAFF.

The rearrangement links TRBV11-2 to TRBJ2-7, with D possibly matching TRBD2 (6 bases). This CDR3 is 14 amino acids long. Germline CDR1 and CDR2: SGHAT and FQNNGV. Trimming stripped 4 bases from V and 3 bases from J, with 13 bases between. The CDR3 is CASSSPEGFYEQYF. In DNA, the CDR3 is TGTGCCAGCAGCTCCCCGGAGGGCTTCTACGAGCAGTACTTC.

The J gene is TRBJ2-2, the V gene TRBV27, with a tentative D call TRBD1 (6 bases). This CDR3 comprises 14 residues. The V gene's germline CDR1 is MNHEY and CDR2 SMNVEV (reference sequence). Between the trimmed V and J ends, which lost 4 bases and 4 bases, there was a span of 10 bases. The CDR3 sequence: CASSSTGPTGELFF. The CDR3 region has the DNA TGTGCCAGCAGTTCCACAGGGCCCACCGGGGAGCTGTTTTTT.

The chain links TRBV4-3 to TRBJ1-3; D unclear. Trimming shortened V by 0 bases and J by 9 bases, and 9 bases separated the two germline ends. This CDR3 comprises 13 residues. Germline CDR1 is LGHNA and CDR2 is YSLEER. The CDR3 DNA follows: TGCGCCAGCAGCCAAGATGGCGGGTCCACCATATATTTT. It encodes CASSQDGGSTIYF.

V gene TRBV7-9 combines with J gene TRBJ1-1; a weak D match, TRBD1 (5 bases). This CDR3 has 14 residues. Germline CDR1 is SEHNR and CDR2 is FQNEAQ (reference sequence). Deletions cut 7 bases from V and 1 base from J, with 13 bases between. This chain's CDR3 is CASTHRTRNTEAFF. The CDR3 DNA follows: TGTGCCAGCACCCATAGGACAAGGAACACTGAAGCTTTCTTT.

This sequence joins TRBV7-9 and TRBJ2-7, with 9 positions matching TRBD1. V lost 5 bases, J lost 2 bases, and 10 bases stayed unmatched. The CDR3 consists of 16 residues. The germline gives CDR1 SEHNR, CDR2 FQNEAQ (reference sequence). The DNA for the CDR3 is TGTGCCAGCAGCCCGAGGAGGGGGACAGGGACCTACGAGCAGTACTTC. Its protein product is CASSPRRGTGTYEQYF.

CDR3 in DNA: TGTGCCAGTAGTATAGCCCCGGGGGGGGCTAGCACAGATACGCAGTATTTT. Protein: CASSIAPGGASTDTQYF. This rearrangement joins TRBV19 to TRBJ2-3; 8 bases align to TRBD2. After removal of 1 base from V and 0 bases from J, the junction contained 6 bases not matched to a gene. The V gene's germline CDR1 is LNHDA and CDR2 SQIVND (reference sequence). This CDR3 spans 17 amino acids.

The gene calls are TRBV5-1 and TRBJ1-1; no reliable D call. Germline loops: CDR1 SGHRS, CDR2 YFSETQ. V was clipped by 0 bases and J by 0 bases, with 3 bases between them. This CDR3 spans 13 amino acids. The CDR3 sequence: CASSLDLNTEAFF. CDR3 DNA: TGCGCCAGCAGCTTGGACCTGAACACTGAAGCTTTCTTT.

V and J are TRBV18 and TRBJ2-2; perhaps D is TRBD1 or TRBD2 (5 bases each). Germline V CDR1 and CDR2: KGHSH, LQKENI. Trimming pared 4 bases from V and 0 bases from J, leaving 9 bases between. This CDR3 contains 15 residues. CDR3 nucleotide sequence: TGTGCCAGCTCACGGGGACCCTCGAACACCGGGGAGCTGTTTTTT. The encoded protein is CASSRGPSNTGELFF.

The CDR3, as DNA: TGTGCCTGGAGTGGAGGTGGAAACACCATATATTTT. This codes for CAWSGGGNTIYF. This chain joins TRBV30 and TRBJ1-3; no definite D call. The CDR3 loop spans 12 amino acids. The germline gives CDR1 GTSNPN, CDR2 SVGIG (reference sequence). Deletions cut 1 base from V and 3 bases from J, with 4 bases between.

This rearrangement joins TRBV27 to TRBJ2-7; a possible D gene is TRBD2 (5 bases). V lost 7 bases to trimming and J lost 0 bases, with 7 bases between them. This CDR3 has 12 residues. Germline CDR1 MNHEY, CDR2 SMNVEV (reference sequence). CDR3 residues: CASTGSSYEQYF. DNA for the CDR3: TGTGCCAGCACTGGGAGCTCCTACGAGCAGTACTTC.

The genes are TRBV7-8 and TRBJ2-2; 7 bases match TRBD2. Trimming removed 6 bases from V and 5 bases from J; junction bases left unmatched: 9. Germline CDR1 is SGHVS and CDR2 is FQNEAQ. This CDR3 contains 15 residues. The CDR3 spells CASRHLGAGTGELFF. In DNA, the CDR3 is TGTGCCAGCAGACACTTAGGAGCGGGGACCGGGGAGCTGTTTTTT.

The genes are TRBV5-1 and TRBJ1-4, with D unresolved. The CDR3 is 14 amino acids. Trimming pared 1 base from V and 0 bases from J, leaving 4 bases between. From germline, CDR1 is SGHRS and CDR2 YFSETQ. CDR3 in amino acids: CASSLTSTNEKLFF. CDR3 bases: TGCGCCAGCAGCTTGACATCAACTAATGAAAAACTGTTTTTT.